This T cell receptor beta chain stems from a study of early T cells in non-severe SARS-CoV-2 infection (dated by TCRdb to about 2021). Regarding the study in general: TCR sequencing used bulk RNA from unsorted whole blood, so alpha and beta chains could not be paired. Study-wide findings and limitations: VDJdb matching was skewed toward anti-spike CD8 responses and likely underestimated virus-specific expansions by missing private and CD4 specificities.

Set within a cohort of healthcare workers in London, UK, this nested case-control study involved weekly PCR testing of nasopharyngeal swabs along with blood sampling. Between 23 and 31 March 2020, the week of the UK lockdown, healthcare workers were enrolled and then followed up weekly for as long as 16 weeks. The library was prepared using 5' RACE. The data were produced on a NextSeq 500. In the TCR library protocol, unique molecular identifiers were attached to individual cDNA molecules to correct for PCR bias and sequencing error. Both TCR alpha and beta chains were sequenced, and tight co-correlation was observed between alpha and beta sequence abundances in each sample. Turning to the authors' computational methods: Decombinator V4 was used to perform V gene, J gene and CDR3 annotation of TCR sequences. TCRs were defined as expanded if a significant change between any two time points was detected under a Poisson model with p below 0.0001. TCR abundances were normalised to the total number of TCRs sequenced per sample and expressed as counts per million. MAIT TCRs were defined by TRAV1-2 paired with TRAJ12, TRAJ20 or TRAJ33, and iNKT TCRs by TRAV10 paired with TRAJ18. VDJdb, accessed 1 November 2021, was searched for CMV, EBV and SARS-CoV-2 annotated TCRs, excluding TCRs annotated for multiple antigens. TCRdb trimmed the raw reads at Q25, called clones with MiXCR and kept productive beta chains. Under each unique CDR3 protein, matching rows form one entry showing the most common genes and DNA. The V and J calls and clone size come from TCRdb's table, not from the authors' own analysis. The sample table holds tens of thousands of distinct CDR3 sequences, of which over 10% were seen once. The top ten clones comprise 5.5% to 7.5% of the sample.

Taken from cysteine to phenylalanine, the CDR3 has 14 residues. CDR3 DNA is the only sequence kept; it has 42 bases, read in frame from the first base. V trim: 2 bases; J trim: 8 bases; unmatched bases: 8. The CDR1 and CDR2 encoded by the germline V gene are MNHEY and SVGAGI. About this clonotype: The antigen it binds to is not known. The input lacks base qualities; no much larger clone sits a single base away.

The sequence is built from TRBV6-5 and TRBJ1-1; 7 bases in between match TRBD1. Sequences were obtained from whole blood. This clonotype originated in an adult who was a healthcare worker with PCR-confirmed SARS-CoV-2 infection or an uninfected control (not recorded which). Here is the DNA: TGTGCCAGCAGTTACGCTCCGGGACAGAGAGAAGCTTTCTTT. Its amino acids are CASSYAPGQREAFF.